This entry lists 2 T cell receptor beta chains sequenced from one sample in a study of cytomegalovirus exposure and HLA in healthy donors. Vbeta (60) and Jbeta (13) primers were used in the PCR. Sequencing used immunoSEQ multiplex PCR; TCRdb keeps in-frame clones, though not all of them. The sample has 220,000 or so clones, 70% to 80% seen once. The specimen sequenced was PBMCs. The receptors were gathered from a woman under 40 in good health and CMV-seronegative.

V gene TRBV6-5 combines with J gene TRBJ1-2; the match to TRBD1 covers 8 bases. The V gene's germline CDR1 is MNHEY and CDR2 SVGAGI. CDR3 size: 12 residues. After removal of 10 bases from V and 8 bases from J, the junction contained 9 bases not matched to a gene. The CDR3: CATLQGAGGYTF. CDR3 nucleotide sequence: TGTGCCACCCTGCAGGGGGCAGGAGGCTACACCTTC.

The sample holds one count of this clone. The chain uses TRBV30 and TRBJ1-5, with 12 bases lining up with TRBD1. The CDR3 spans 16 residues. Germline CDR1 GTSNPN, CDR2 SVGIG (reference sequence). V was pared by 3 bases and J by 5 bases, with 8 bases of the junction left unmatched. CDR3 region: CAWSRSGQGADQPQHF. For the CDR3, the DNA is TGTGCCTGGAGCCGATCGGGACAGGGGGCGGATCAGCCCCAGCATTTT. The whole variable domain, filled in from reference TRBV30 and TRBJ1-5, reads SQTIHQWPATLVQPVGSPLSLECTVEGTSNPNLYWYRQAAGRGLQLLFYSVGIGQISSEVPQNLSASRPQDRQFILSSKKLLLSDSGFYLCAWSRSGQGADQPQHFGDGTRLSIL.